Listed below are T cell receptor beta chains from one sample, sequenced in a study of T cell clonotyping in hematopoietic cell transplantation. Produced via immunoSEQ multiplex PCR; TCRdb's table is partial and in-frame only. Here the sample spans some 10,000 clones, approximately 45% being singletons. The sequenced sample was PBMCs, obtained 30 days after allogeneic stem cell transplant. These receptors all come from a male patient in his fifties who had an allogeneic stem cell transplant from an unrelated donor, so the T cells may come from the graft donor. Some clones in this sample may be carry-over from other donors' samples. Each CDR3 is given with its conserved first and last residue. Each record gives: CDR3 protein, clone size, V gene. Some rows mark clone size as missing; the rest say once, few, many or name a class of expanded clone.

cdr3_aa: CSVVLGNTIYF
clone_size: few
v_call: TRBV29-1

cdr3_aa: CASSLGTGENQPQHF
clone_size: few
v_call: TRBV7-8

cdr3_aa: CAWKKAGNTIYF
clone_size: few
v_call: TRBV30

cdr3_aa: CSVRVAYEQYF
clone_size: NA
v_call: TRBV20-1

cdr3_aa: CASSIRNEQYF
clone_size: few
v_call: TRBV21-1

cdr3_aa: CAWSSGELYEQYF
clone_size: NA
v_call: TRBV30

cdr3_aa: CSSRVGGRASF
clone_size: NA
v_call: TRBV29-1

cdr3_aa: CASSLAKDSRNSPLHF
clone_size: few
v_call: TRBV7-9

cdr3_aa: CASSQDTGSGNGYTF
clone_size: NA
v_call: TRBV4-3

cdr3_aa: CASSPTGFGPDQPQHF
clone_size: NA
v_call: TRBV7-6

cdr3_aa: CSVATWDYGYTF
clone_size: once
v_call: TRBV29-1

cdr3_aa: CASSGRGGGYTF
clone_size: few
v_call: TRBV7-2

cdr3_aa: CAWSVQGQLVYGYTF
clone_size: NA
v_call: TRBV30

cdr3_aa: CASSSTGNYGYTF
clone_size: NA
v_call: TRBV5-1

cdr3_aa: CASSLAQGQAYEQYF
clone_size: NA
v_call: TRBV5-1

cdr3_aa: CASSLTPGTGSNTEAFF
clone_size: few
v_call: TRBV27

cdr3_aa: CASSYSIAGGPYEQYF
clone_size: once
v_call: TRBV6-5

cdr3_aa: CALAGGAYEQYF
clone_size: NA
v_call: TRBV30

cdr3_aa: CASSLAGLAYEQYF
clone_size: NA
v_call: TRBV5-1

cdr3_aa: CASSFGQAQETQYF
clone_size: few
v_call: TRBV5-4

cdr3_aa: CASSGLAGDGETQYF
clone_size: NA
v_call: TRBV7-2

cdr3_aa: CSVEINREAFF
clone_size: few
v_call: TRBV29-1

cdr3_aa: CASRPWTGDYGYTF
clone_size: few
v_call: TRBV28

cdr3_aa: CASSGDEGEVKTQYF
clone_size: few
v_call: TRBV11-2

cdr3_aa: CASSLSISGLGYEQYF
clone_size: NA
v_call: TRBV5-1

cdr3_aa: CASSIGTGTEQYF
clone_size: NA
v_call: TRBV19

cdr3_aa: CASSPPGGKTEAFF
clone_size: NA
v_call: TRBV6-5

cdr3_aa: CAWNRDSGNQPQHF
clone_size: once
v_call: TRBV30

cdr3_aa: CAWSPTWEISYEQYF
clone_size: few
v_call: TRBV30

cdr3_aa: CASRLGGGLDGYNEQFF
clone_size: NA
v_call: TRBV5-4

cdr3_aa: CASSLSGGSSYEQYF
clone_size: few
v_call: TRBV7-3

cdr3_aa: CASRPSEGYEQYF
clone_size: NA
v_call: TRBV28

cdr3_aa: CSAQGRQGRDTEAFF
clone_size: few
v_call: TRBV29-1

cdr3_aa: CASSPSAGEQYF
clone_size: NA
v_call: TRBV18

cdr3_aa: CASSPTGRDGYYEQYF
clone_size: NA
v_call: TRBV4-2